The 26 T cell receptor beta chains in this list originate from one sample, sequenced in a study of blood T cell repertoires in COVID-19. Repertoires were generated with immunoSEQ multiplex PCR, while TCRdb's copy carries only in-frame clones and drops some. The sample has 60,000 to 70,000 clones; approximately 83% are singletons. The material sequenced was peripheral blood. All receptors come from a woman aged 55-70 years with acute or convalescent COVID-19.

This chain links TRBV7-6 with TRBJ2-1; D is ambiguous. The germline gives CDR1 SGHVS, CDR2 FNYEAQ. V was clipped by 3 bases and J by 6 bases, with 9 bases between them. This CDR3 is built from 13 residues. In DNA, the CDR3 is TGTGCCAGCAGCTTCTCTCCTCGCAATGAGCAGTTCTTC. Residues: CASSFSPRNEQFF.

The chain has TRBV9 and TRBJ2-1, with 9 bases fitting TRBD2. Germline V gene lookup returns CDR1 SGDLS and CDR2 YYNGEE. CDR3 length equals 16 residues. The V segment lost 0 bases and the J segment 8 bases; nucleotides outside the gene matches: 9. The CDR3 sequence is CASSVASSGEWDEQFF. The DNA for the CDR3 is TGTGCCAGCAGCGTAGCGTCTAGCGGGGAGTGGGATGAGCAGTTCTTC. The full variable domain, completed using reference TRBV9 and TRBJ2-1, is DSGVTQTPKHLITATGQRVTLRCSPRSGDLSVYWYQQSLDQGLQFLIQYYNGEERAKGNILERFSAQQFPDLHSELNLSSLELGDSALYFCASSVASSGEWDEQFFGPGTRLTVL.

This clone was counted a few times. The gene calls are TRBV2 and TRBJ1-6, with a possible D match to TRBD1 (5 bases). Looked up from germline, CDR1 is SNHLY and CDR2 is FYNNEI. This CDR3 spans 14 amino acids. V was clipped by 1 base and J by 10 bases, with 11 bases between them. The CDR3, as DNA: TGTGCCAGCAGTGAAGTGGGGCCATGGTCACCCCTCCACTTT. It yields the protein CASSEVGPWSPLHF.

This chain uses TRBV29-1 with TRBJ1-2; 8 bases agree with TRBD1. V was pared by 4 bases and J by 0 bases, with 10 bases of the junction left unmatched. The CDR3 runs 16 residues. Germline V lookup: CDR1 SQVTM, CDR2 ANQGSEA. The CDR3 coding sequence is TGCAGCGTTGGGGGGTGGGACAGGCAGGCTAACTATGGCTACACCTTC. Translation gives CSVGGWDRQANYGYTF.

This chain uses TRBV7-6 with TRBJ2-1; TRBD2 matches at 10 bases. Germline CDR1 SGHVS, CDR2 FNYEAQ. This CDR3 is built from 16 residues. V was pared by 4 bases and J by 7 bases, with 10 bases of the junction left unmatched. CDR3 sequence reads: CASSSILAGARNEQFF. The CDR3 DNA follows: TGTGCCAGCAGCTCCATCCTAGCGGGAGCGAGGAATGAGCAGTTCTTC.

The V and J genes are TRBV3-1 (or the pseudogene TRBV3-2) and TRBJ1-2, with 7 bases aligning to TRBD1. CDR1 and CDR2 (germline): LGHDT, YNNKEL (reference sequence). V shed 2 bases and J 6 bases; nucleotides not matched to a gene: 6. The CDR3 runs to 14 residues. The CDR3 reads CASSQLTGAHGYTF. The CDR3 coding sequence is TGTGCCAGCAGCCAATTAACAGGGGCCCATGGCTACACCTTC.

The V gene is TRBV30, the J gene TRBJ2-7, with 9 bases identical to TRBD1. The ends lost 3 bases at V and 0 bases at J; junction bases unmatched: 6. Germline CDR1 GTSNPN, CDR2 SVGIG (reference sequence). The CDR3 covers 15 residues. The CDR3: CAWRLTGQGSYEQYF. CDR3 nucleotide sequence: TGTGCCTGGAGACTGACGGGACAGGGCTCCTACGAGCAGTACTTC.

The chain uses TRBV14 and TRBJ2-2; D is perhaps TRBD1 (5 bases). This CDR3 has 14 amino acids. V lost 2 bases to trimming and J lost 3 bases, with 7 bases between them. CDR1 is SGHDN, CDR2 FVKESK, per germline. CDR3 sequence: CASSQPGYTGELFF. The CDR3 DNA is TGTGCCAGCAGCCAACCAGGGTACACCGGGGAGCTGTTTTTT.

The CDR3 DNA reads TGTGCCAGCACCGAACAGGGTTTCGTGAGCCTCCCCCTCCACTTT. Its protein product is CASTEQGFVSLPLHF. The chain combines TRBV7-2 with TRBJ1-6; D possibly corresponds to TRBD1 (6 bases). The CDR3 is 15 residues long. Germline values: CDR1 SGHTA, CDR2 FQGNSA. Trimming removed 7 bases from V and 13 bases from J, with 23 bases in between.

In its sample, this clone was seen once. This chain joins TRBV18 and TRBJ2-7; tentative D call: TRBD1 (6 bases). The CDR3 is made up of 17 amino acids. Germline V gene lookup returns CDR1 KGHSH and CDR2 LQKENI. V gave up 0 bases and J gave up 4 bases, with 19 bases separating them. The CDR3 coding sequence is TGTGCCAGCTCACCACCGATCCGGGAACAGGGTCAGTACGAGCAGTACTTC. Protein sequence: CASSPPIREQGQYEQYF.

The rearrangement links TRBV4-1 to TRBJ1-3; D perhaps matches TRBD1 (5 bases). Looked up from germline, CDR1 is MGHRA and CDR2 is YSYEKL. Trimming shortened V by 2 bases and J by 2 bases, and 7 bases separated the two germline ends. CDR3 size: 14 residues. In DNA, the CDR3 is TGCGCCAGCAGCCAAACAGGCGCTGGAAACACCATATATTTT. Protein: CASSQTGAGNTIYF.

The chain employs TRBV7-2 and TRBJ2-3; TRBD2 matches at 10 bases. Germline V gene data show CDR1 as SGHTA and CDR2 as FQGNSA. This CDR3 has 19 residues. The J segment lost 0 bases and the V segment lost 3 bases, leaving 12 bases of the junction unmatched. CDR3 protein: CASSFPSGSGGYSTDTQYF. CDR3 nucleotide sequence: TGTGCCAGCAGCTTTCCTAGCGGGAGTGGAGGGTATAGCACAGATACGCAGTATTTT.

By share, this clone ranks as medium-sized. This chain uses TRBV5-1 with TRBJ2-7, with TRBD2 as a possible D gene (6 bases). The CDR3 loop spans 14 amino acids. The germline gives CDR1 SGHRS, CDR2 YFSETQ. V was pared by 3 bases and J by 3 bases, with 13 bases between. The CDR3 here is CASSYGGRVYEQYF. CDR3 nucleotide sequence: TGCGCCAGCAGCTACGGAGGGCGAGTCTACGAGCAGTACTTC. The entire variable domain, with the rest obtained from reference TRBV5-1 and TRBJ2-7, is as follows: KAGVTQTPRYLIKTRGQQVTLSCSPISGHRSVSWYQQTPGQGLQFLFEYFSETQRNKGNFPGRFSGRQFSNSRSEMNVSTLELGDSALYLCASSYGGRVYEQYFGPGTRLTVT.

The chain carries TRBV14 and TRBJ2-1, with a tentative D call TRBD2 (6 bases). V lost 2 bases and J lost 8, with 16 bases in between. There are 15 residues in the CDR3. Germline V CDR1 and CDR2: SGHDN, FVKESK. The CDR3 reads CASSQTGLASDEQFF. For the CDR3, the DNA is TGTGCCAGCAGCCAAACGGGACTTGCTTCGGATGAGCAGTTCTTC. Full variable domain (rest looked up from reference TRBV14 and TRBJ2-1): EAGVTQFPSHSVIEKGQTVTLRCDPISGHDNLYWYRRVMGKEIKFLLHFVKESKQDESGMPNNRFLAERTGGTYSTLKVQPAELEDSGVYFCASSQTGLASDEQFFGPGTRLTVL.

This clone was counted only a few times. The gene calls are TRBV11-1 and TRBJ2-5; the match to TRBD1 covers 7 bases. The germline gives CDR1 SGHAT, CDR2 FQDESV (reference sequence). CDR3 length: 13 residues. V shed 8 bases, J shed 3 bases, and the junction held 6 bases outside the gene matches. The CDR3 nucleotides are TGTGCCAGCGGACAGGATATGAAAGAGACCCAGTACTTC. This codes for CASGQDMKETQYF.

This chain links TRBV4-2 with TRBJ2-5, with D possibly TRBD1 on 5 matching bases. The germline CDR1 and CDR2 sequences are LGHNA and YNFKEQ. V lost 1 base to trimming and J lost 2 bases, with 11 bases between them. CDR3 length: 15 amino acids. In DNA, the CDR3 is TGTGCCAGCAGCCAAGTAGGACAACTGCAAGAGACCCAGTACTTC. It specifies CASSQVGQLQETQYF.

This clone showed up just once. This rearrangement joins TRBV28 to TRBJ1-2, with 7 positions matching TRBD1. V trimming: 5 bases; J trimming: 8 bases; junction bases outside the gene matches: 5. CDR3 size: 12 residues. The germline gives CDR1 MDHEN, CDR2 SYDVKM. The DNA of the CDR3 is TGTGCCAGCAGTCCGGGACAGCGCGGCTACACCTTC. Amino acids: CASSPGQRGYTF.

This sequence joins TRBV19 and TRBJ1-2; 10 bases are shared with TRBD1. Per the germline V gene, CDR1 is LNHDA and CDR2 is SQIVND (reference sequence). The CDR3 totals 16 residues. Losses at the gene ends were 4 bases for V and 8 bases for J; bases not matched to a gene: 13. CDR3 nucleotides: TGTGCCAGTAGTAGCCGGGACAGGGGACGACGTTGGGGCTACACCTTC. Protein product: CASSSRDRGRRWGYTF.

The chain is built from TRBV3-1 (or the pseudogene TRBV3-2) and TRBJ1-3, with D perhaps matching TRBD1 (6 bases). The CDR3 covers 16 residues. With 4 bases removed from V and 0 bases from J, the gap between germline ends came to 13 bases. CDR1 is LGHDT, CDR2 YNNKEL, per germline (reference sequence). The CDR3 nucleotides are TGTGCCAGCAGCCCTCCGACAGGATACTCTGGAAACACCATATATTTT. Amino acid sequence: CASSPPTGYSGNTIYF.

The CDR3, as DNA: TGTGCCAGCAGCGCTCACAGCGGAAACTATGGCTACACCTTC. Translating gives CASSAHSGNYGYTF. This chain links TRBV9 with TRBJ1-2; D unclear. Trimming removed 3 bases from V and 2 bases from J, with 11 bases in between. The CDR3 spans 14 residues. Germline CDR1 reads SGDLS; CDR2 reads YYNGEE. The full variable domain, completed using reference TRBV9 and TRBJ1-2, is DSGVTQTPKHLITATGQRVTLRCSPRSGDLSVYWYQQSLDQGLQFLIQYYNGEERAKGNILERFSAQQFPDLHSELNLSSLELGDSALYFCASSAHSGNYGYTFGSGTRLTVV.

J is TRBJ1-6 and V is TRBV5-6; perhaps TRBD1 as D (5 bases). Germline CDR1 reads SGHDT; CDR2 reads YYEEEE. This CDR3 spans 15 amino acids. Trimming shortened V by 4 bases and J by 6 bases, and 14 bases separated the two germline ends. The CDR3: CASSLGETANSPLHF. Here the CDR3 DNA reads TGTGCCAGCAGCCTCGGAGAGACAGCTAATTCACCCCTCCACTTT.

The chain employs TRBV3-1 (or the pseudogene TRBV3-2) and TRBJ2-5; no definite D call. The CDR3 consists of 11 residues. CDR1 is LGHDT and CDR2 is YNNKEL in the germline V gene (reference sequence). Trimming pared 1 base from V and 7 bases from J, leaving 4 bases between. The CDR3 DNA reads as TGTGCCAGCAGCCAAGGCGGGACCCAGTACTTC. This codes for CASSQGGTQYF.

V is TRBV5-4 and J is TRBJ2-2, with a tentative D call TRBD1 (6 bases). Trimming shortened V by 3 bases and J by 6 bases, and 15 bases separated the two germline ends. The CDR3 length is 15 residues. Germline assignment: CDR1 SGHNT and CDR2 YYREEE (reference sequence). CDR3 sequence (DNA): TGTGCCAGCAGCTCCGGGACAACTCGGGCCGGGGAGCTGTTTTTT. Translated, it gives CASSSGTTRAGELFF.

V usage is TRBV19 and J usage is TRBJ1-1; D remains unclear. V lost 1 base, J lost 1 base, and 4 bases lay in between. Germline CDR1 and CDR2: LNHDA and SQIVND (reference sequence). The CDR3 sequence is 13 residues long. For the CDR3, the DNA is TGTGCCAGTAGTATAGGGGCGAACACTGAAGCTTTCTTT. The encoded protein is CASSIGANTEAFF.

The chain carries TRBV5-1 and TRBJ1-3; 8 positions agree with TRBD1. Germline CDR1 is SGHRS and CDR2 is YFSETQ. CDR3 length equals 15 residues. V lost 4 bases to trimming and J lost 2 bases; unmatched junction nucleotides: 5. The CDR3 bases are TGCGCCAGCAGCCTACAGGGGGAAGCTGGAAACACCATATATTTT. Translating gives CASSLQGEAGNTIYF.

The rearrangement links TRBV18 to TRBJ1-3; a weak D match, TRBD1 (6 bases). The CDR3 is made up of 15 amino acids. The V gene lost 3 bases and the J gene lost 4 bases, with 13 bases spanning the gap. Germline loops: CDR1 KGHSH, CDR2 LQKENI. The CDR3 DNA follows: TGTGCCAGCTCACCCCCGGCAGGGGCCGGAAACACCATATATTTT. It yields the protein CASSPPAGAGNTIYF.